Listed here are 11 T cell receptor beta chains from one sample, sequenced in a study of blood T cell repertoires in COVID-19. The repertoire was sequenced with immunoSEQ multiplex PCR; TCRdb's copy has only in-frame clones and lacks some. Found here are 200,000 to 250,000 clones, roughly four fifths of them singletons; the top ten hold about 8.3%. Material for sequencing was peripheral blood. The receptor source for this set is a woman at least 80 years old with COVID-19, enrolled during active disease.

The gene calls are TRBV5-6 and TRBJ1-5, with a weak D call TRBD1 (6 bases). This CDR3 contains 16 residues. The V end was cut by 0 bases, the J end by 5 bases, with 15 bases between. Germline values: CDR1 SGHDT, CDR2 YYEEEE. The CDR3 spells CASSLAGTGIYQPQHF. CDR3 nucleotide sequence: TGTGCCAGCAGCTTGGCCGGAACAGGGATTTATCAGCCCCAGCATTTT.

This clone was picked up a small number of times. The chain uses TRBV9 and TRBJ2-2, with 10 nucleotides matching TRBD1. Germline V gene lookup returns CDR1 SGDLS and CDR2 YYNGEE. This CDR3 contains 15 residues. With 5 bases clipped from V and 1 base from J, the junction kept 2 bases outside the gene matches. This CDR3 reads CASRRTGGNTGELFF. CDR3 nucleotide sequence: TGTGCCAGCAGGAGGACAGGGGGGAACACCGGGGAGCTGTTTTTT.

The chain couples TRBV28 to TRBJ1-2; 7 nucleotides line up with TRBD1. V shed 1 base and J 7 bases; nucleotides not matched to a gene: 6. The length of the CDR3 is 14 residues. Germline V gene sequence: CDR1 MDHEN, CDR2 SYDVKM. CDR3 nucleotide sequence: TGTGCCAGCAGTTTATCCGAGACAGGGAGTGGCTACACCTTC. Translation: CASSLSETGSGYTF.

The V call is TRBV7-3, the J call TRBJ2-3, with a weak D call TRBD2 (5 bases). Germline V gene lookup returns CDR1 SGHTA and CDR2 FQGTGA. The CDR3 sequence is 14 residues long. V was trimmed by 4 bases and J by 3 bases, leaving 11 bases between them. CDR3 in DNA: TGTGCCAGCAGCTCCCGGACTTTGACAGATACGCAGTATTTT. This gives the protein CASSSRTLTDTQYF.

This clone has more than one count but fewer than ten. The rearrangement joins TRBV5-1 to TRBJ2-1; 10 bases match TRBD2. V trimming: 6 bases; J trimming: 5 bases; junction bases outside the gene matches: 5. Germline V gives CDR1 SGHRS, CDR2 YFSETQ. CDR3 length: 14 residues. DNA of the CDR3: TGCGCCAGCAATAGCGGGGGGATCAACAATGAGCAGTTCTTC. It codes for CASNSGGINNEQFF.

The chain carries TRBV7-9 and TRBJ1-1, with D uncertain. V lost 7 bases to trimming and J lost 11 bases, with 23 bases between them. The CDR3 runs to 14 residues. Germline V gives CDR1 SEHNR, CDR2 FQNEAQ (reference sequence). The CDR3: CASTLEITGSGAFF. CDR3 sequence (DNA): TGTGCCAGCACCCTAGAAATTACCGGGTCTGGGGCTTTCTTT.

Only a few counts were recorded for this clone. This chain connects TRBV6-1 to TRBJ1-3; D uncertain. Germline V gives CDR1 MNHNS, CDR2 SASEGT. The CDR3 is made up of 14 amino acids. V was cut by 2 bases and J by 3 bases, with 8 bases left in between. CDR3 in amino acids: CASSESGDGNTIYF. The DNA for the CDR3 is TGTGCCAGCAGTGAATCTGGAGATGGAAACACCATATATTTT.

In its sample, this clone was seen a few times. The chain carries TRBV3-1 (or the pseudogene TRBV3-2) and TRBJ1-5; unclear D gene. This CDR3 has 13 amino acids. Germline CDR1 and CDR2: LGHDT and YNNKEL (reference sequence). The V end was cut by 2 bases, the J end by 2 bases, with 4 bases between. The CDR3, as DNA: TGTGCCAGCAGCCAATCAGGCAATCAGCCCCAGCATTTT. Translating it yields CASSQSGNQPQHF.

V is TRBV7-8 and J is TRBJ2-5; D perhaps matches TRBD1 (6 bases). Germline V gives CDR1 SGHVS, CDR2 FQNEAQ. This CDR3 comprises 14 residues. V shed 5 bases and J shed 3 bases, with 13 bases lying between them. The CDR3 region is CASSKGHREETQYF. The CDR3, as DNA: TGTGCCAGCAGCAAGGGACATCGGGAAGAGACCCAGTACTTC.

The CDR3 is CASSSGQGASGYTF. CDR3 coding DNA: TGTGCCAGCAGTTCGGGACAGGGGGCGTCGGGCTACACCTTC. The genes are TRBV28 and TRBJ1-2, with 12 bases fitting TRBD1. The germline CDR1 and CDR2 sequences are MDHEN and SYDVKM. The CDR3 spans 14 residues. V shed 4 bases, J shed 8 bases, and the junction held 5 bases outside the gene matches.

This clone was seen once. The rearrangement links TRBV7-3 to TRBJ1-1, with D possibly TRBD1 on 5 matching bases. This CDR3 spans 13 amino acids. V was shortened by 2 bases and J by 1 base, with 5 bases between the two germline ends. Germline loops: CDR1 SGHTA, CDR2 FQGTGA. CDR3 sequence reads: CASSLDRNTEAFF. CDR3 sequence (DNA): TGTGCCAGCAGCTTAGACAGGAACACTGAAGCTTTCTTT.